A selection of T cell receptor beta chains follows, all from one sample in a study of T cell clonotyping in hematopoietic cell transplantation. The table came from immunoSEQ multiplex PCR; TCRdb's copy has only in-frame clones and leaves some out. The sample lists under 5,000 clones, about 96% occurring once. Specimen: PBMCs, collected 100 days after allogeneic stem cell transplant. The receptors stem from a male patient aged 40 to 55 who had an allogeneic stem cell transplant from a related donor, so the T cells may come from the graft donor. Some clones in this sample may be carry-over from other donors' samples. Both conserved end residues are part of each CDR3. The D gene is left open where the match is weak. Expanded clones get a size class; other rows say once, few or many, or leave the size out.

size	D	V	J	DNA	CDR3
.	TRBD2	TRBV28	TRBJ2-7	TGTGCCAGCACCATTCTAGCGGGAGTCTACGAGCAGTACTTC	CASTILAGVYEQYF
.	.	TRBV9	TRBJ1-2	TGTGCCAGCAGCCTTCAGCCCATTCAGGATGGCTACACCTTC	CASSLQPIQDGYTF
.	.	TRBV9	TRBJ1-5	TGTGCCAGCAGCAAGTCCCCTCAGCGTCAGCCCCAGCATTTT	CASSKSPQRQPQHF
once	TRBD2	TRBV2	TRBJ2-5	TGTGCCAGCAAGGCTAGCGGGAGAGAGACCCAGTACTTC	CASKASGRETQYF
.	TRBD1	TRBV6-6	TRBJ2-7	TGTGCCAGCAGAGACGGGACAGTGATGTTCTACGAGCAGTACTTC	CASRDGTVMFYEQYF
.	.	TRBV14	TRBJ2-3	TGTGCCAGCAGCTCTACAGGGTACACGCAGTATTTT	CASSSTGYTQYF
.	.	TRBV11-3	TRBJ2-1	TGTGCCAGCAGCTTAGAACCCATGCAGTTCTTC	CASSLEPMQFF
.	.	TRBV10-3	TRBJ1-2	TGTGCCATCAGTGAGTCGGGGGGGAACTATGGCTACACCTTC	CAISESGGNYGYTF
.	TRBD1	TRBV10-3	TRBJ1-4	TGTGCCATCAGCAGGCCGGGACAGGAAAAACTGTTTTTT	CAISRPGQEKLFF
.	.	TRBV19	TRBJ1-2	TGTGCCAGTAGTATTGGGCAGGCTAACTATGGCTACACCTTC	CASSIGQANYGYTF
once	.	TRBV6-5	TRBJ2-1	TGTGCCAGCAGTTCAACGTACAATGAGCAGTTCTTC	CASSSTYNEQFF
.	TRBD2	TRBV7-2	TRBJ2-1	TGTGCCAGCAGCCCGTCTAGCGGGGGATACAATGAGCAGTTCTTC	CASSPSSGGYNEQFF
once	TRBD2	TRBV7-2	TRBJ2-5	TGTGCCAGCAGCTCCGAGCGGGGGGGTCAAGAGACCCAGTACTTC	CASSSERGGQETQYF
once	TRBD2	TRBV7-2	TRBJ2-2	TGTGCCAGCAGCTCGGGACTAGCGGGAGGAAGAACCGGGGAGCTGTTTTTT	CASSSGLAGGRTGELFF
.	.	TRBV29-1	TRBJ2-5	TGCAGCGTTGAAGATCTGGAGGAGAAGGATCAAGAGACCCAGTACTTC	CSVEDLEEKDQETQYF
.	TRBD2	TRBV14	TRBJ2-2	TGTGCCAGCAGCTCGCCGGGACTAGAGATCGCCGGGGAGCTGTTTTTT	CASSSPGLEIAGELFF
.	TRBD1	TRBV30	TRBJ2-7	TGTGCCTGGAGTGTATGGCCGGGACAGGGGAGCTCCTACGAGCAGTACTTC	CAWSVWPGQGSSYEQYF
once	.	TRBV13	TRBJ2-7	TGTGCCAGCAGCTTATACCGGGGTTCCTACGAGCAGTACTTC	CASSLYRGSYEQYF
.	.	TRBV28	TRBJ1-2	TGTGCCAGCAGTTTATCTGGCAGGTCTAACTATGGCTACACCTTC	CASSLSGRSNYGYTF
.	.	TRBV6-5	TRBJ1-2	TGTGCCAGCAGGGCAAGGGATGGCTATGGCTACACCTTC	CASRARDGYGYTF
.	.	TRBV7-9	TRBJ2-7	TGTGCCAGCAGCTTAGAAGGATCTCTCTACGAGCAGTACTTC	CASSLEGSLYEQYF
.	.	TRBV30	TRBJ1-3	TGTGCCTGGAGCCTAGCGAACAGGGGAAACACCATATATTTT	CAWSLANRGNTIYF
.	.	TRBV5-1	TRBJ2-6	TGCGCCAGCAGCTTGGGAGTAGTGGCAGGGGCCAACGTCCTGACTTTC	CASSLGVVAGANVLTF
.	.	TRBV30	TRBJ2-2	TGTGCCTGGAGTGCTACGACAGTCTCCGGGGAGCTGTTTTTT	CAWSATTVSGELFF
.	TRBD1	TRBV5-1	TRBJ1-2	TGCGCCAGCAGAAGGGGACAGGCCACTAACTATGGCTACACCTTC	CASRRGQATNYGYTF
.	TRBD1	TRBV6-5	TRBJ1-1	TGTGCCAGCAGTTTACGGGACAGGGGATGGAACACTGAAGCTTTCTTT	CASSLRDRGWNTEAFF
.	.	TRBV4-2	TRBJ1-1	TGTGCCAGCAGCCGGAAAGGGATGGTCACTGAAGCTTTCTTT	CASSRKGMVTEAFF
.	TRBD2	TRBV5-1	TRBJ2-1	TGCGCCAGCAGCTTTAGATCCTGGACTAGCGGGAGGCTCACAGAGAGTGAGCAGTTCTTC	CASSFRSWTSGRLTESEQFF
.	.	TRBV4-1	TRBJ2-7	TGCGCCAGCAGCCTTCTCGGACTAAATTCCTACGAGCAGTACTTC	CASSLLGLNSYEQYF
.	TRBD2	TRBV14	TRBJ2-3	TGTGCCAGCAGCCAAGGGCTAGCGGCTAGCACAGATACGCAGTATTTT	CASSQGLAASTDTQYF
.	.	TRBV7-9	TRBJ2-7	TGTGCCAGCAGCTTGGGGACGCTGGCCTACGAGCAGTACTTC	CASSLGTLAYEQYF
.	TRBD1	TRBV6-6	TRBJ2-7	TGTGCCAGCAGTTACGAGCCCTGGCAGGGGGCCTACGAGCAGTACTTC	CASSYEPWQGAYEQYF
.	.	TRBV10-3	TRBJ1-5	TGTGCCATCAGCCCGGAGGGGGGGTCCAATCAGCCCCAGCATTTT	CAISPEGGSNQPQHF
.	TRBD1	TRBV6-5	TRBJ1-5	TGTGCCAGCAGTAGAACAGGGGTTAATCAGCCCCAGCATTTT	CASSRTGVNQPQHF
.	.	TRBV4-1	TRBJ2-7	TGCGCCAGCAGCCACCCACTAAGGTCCTACGAGCAGTACTTC	CASSHPLRSYEQYF
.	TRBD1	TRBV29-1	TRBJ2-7	TGCAGCGTTGATCATGCAGGGGGCAAAGGCTACGAGCAGTACTTC	CSVDHAGGKGYEQYF
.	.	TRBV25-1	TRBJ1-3	TGTGCCAGCAGTCCCCGTGCAGGGTTAAAGGGAGCTAACACCATATATTTT	CASSPRAGLKGANTIYF
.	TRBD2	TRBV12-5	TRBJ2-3	TGTGCTAGTGGTTTGAACAGCGGGGTAAGCACAGATACGCAGTATTTT	CASGLNSGVSTDTQYF
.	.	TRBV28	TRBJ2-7	TGTGCCAGCAGTTCCCCCCTAAGGAGAGAGGTGTACGAGCAGTACTTC	CASSSPLRREVYEQYF
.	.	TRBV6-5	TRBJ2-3	TGTGCCAGCAGTTACGAGTCCAGCACAGATACGCAGTATTTT	CASSYESSTDTQYF
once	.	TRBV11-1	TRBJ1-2	TGTGCCAGCAGCTTTCGGGGAGGCTACACCTTC	CASSFRGGYTF
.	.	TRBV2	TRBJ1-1	TGTGCCAGCAGTGAAGCCGGACCAGAAGCTTTCTTT	CASSEAGPEAFF
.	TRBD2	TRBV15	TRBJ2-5	TGTGCCACCAGCAAGGGAGGGGACCCAGAGACCCAGTACTTC	CATSKGGDPETQYF
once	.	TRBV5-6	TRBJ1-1	TGTGCCAGCAGCTGGGGTTTGACTGAAGCTTTCTTT	CASSWGLTEAFF
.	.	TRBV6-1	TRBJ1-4	TGTGCCAGCAGTGGCAGGTATAATGAAAAACTGTTTTTT	CASSGRYNEKLFF
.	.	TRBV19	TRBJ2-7	TGTGCCAGTAGTATGGGAAGCTACGAGCAGTACTTC	CASSMGSYEQYF
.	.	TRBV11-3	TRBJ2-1	TGTGCCAGCAGCTTAGGCTCCTCCTACAATGAGCAGTTCTTC	CASSLGSSYNEQFF
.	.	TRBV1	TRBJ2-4	TGCACCAGCAGCCAAGACGGTCCCCCCCCCGCGACAATAGCCAAAAACATTCAGTACTTC	CTSSQDGPPPATIAKNIQYF
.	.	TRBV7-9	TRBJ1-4	TGTGCCAGCAGCTTCCCTCGGGCAACTAATGAAAAACTGTTTTTT	CASSFPRATNEKLFF
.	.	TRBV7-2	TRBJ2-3	TGTGCCAGCAGCTTCGGACTTACAGATACGCAGTATTTT	CASSFGLTDTQYF
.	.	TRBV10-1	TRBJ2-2	TGCGCCACCAACGTCGATAACACCGGGGAGCTGTTTTTT	CATNVDNTGELFF
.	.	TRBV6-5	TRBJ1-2	TGTGCCAGCAGTTACGCGACGGGGTCTGGCTACACCTTC	CASSYATGSGYTF
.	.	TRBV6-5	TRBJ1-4	TGTGCCAGCAGTTACCCGCGAGGGGGTGCTAATGAAAAACTGTTTTTT	CASSYPRGGANEKLFF
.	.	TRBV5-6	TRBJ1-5	TGTGCCAGCAGCTTTTCGGGGAATCAGCCCCAGCATTTT	CASSFSGNQPQHF
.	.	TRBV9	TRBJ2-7	TGTGCCAGCAGCGAAATGGGGGAGTACGAGCAGTACTTC	CASSEMGEYEQYF
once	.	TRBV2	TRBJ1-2	TGTGCCAGCAGGGAGACAGCCCTCCCGGGGGGCTACACCTTC	CASRETALPGGYTF
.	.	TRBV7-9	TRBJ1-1	TGTGCCAGCAGCGCCGACAGAGGATGGGTGAACACTGAAGCTTTCTTT	CASSADRGWVNTEAFF
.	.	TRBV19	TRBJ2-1	TGTGCCAGTAGTAGGTCGTCCGGCCTGAATGAGCAGTTCTTC	CASSRSSGLNEQFF
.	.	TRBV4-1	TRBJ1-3	TGCGCCAGCAGTCCAGTGTTAGGAAACACCATATATTTT	CASSPVLGNTIYF
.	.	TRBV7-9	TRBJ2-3	TGTGCCAGCAGCGTGAGGGGTTTGGGCACAGATACGCAGTATTTT	CASSVRGLGTDTQYF